Below are 20 T cell receptor beta chains sequenced from a single sample in a study of control samples from healthy donors and cancer patients. Assay used: immunoSEQ multiplex PCR; TCRdb lists only in-frame clones, some missing. The repertoire holds some 120,000 clones, with about 95% as singletons. Input material: blood. These receptors all come from a man aged 25-45 years in good health.

The rearrangement uses TRBV7-2 and TRBJ2-5, with D hard to call. The CDR3 runs 15 residues. V gave up 5 bases and J gave up 1 base, with 14 bases separating them. Germline-derived CDR1 and CDR2 are SGHTA and FQGNSA. The CDR3 here is CASSPSGWVQETQYF. The CDR3 DNA reads TGTGCCAGCAGCCCATCCGGCTGGGTCCAAGAGACCCAGTACTTC.

Details on this clone: The identical CDR3 is also encoded by other nucleotide sequences in the sample. The rearrangement joins TRBV30 to TRBJ1-5, with no clear D. V dropped 0 bases and J dropped 0 bases, with 3 bases sitting between them. This CDR3 contains 13 residues. Germline values: CDR1 GTSNPN, CDR2 SVGIG (reference sequence). CDR3 in amino acids: CAWSVDSNQPQHF. CDR3 DNA: TGTGCCTGGAGTGTAGATAGCAATCAGCCCCAGCATTTT.

This chain connects TRBV12-5 to TRBJ1-3; D gene uncertain. The CDR3 is made up of 16 amino acids. V dropped 0 bases and J dropped 2 bases, with 11 bases sitting between them. The germline V gene has CDR1 LGHNT and CDR2 FRNRAP. CDR3 coding DNA: TGTGCTAGTGGTTTGGTACAAGGCCTGGCTGGAAACACCATATATTTT. Protein sequence: CASGLVQGLAGNTIYF.

The rearrangement joins TRBV4-2 to TRBJ1-4; 9 positions match TRBD1. The V gene's germline CDR1 is LGHNA and CDR2 YNFKEQ. The CDR3 consists of 15 residues. J lost 7 bases, V lost 4 bases, and 7 bases had no gene match. CDR3 bases: TGTGCCAGCAGCCCCGAGGGACAGGGCGTTGAAAAACTGTTTTTT. This sequence encodes CASSPEGQGVEKLFF.

CDR3 nucleotides: TGCGCCAGCAGCCAAGCGGGTGGGATGTCCTACGAGCAGTACTTC. Its translation is CASSQAGGMSYEQYF. The chain has TRBV4-1 and TRBJ2-7; D is ambiguous. V was shortened by 1 base and J by 1 base, with 11 bases between the two germline ends. The CDR3 consists of 15 residues. The germline gives CDR1 MGHRA, CDR2 YSYEKL.

This rearrangement joins TRBV11-3 to TRBJ2-2; perhaps TRBD1 as D (5 bases). Deletions cut 2 bases from V and 6 bases from J, with 10 bases between. CDR3 length: 14 amino acids. Looked up from germline, CDR1 is SGHNT and CDR2 is YENEEA. CDR3 loop: CASSLSGPPGELFF. The CDR3 DNA reads TGTGCCAGCAGCTTATCAGGGCCCCCCGGGGAGCTGTTTTTT.

The CDR3 here is CASSEWAGGGYGYTF. In DNA, the CDR3 is TGTGCCAGCAGTGAATGGGCAGGGGGTGGCTATGGCTACACCTTC. The chain uses TRBV6-1 and TRBJ1-2, with 7 positions matching TRBD1. The CDR3 has 15 residues. Trimming at V came to 2 bases and at J to 4 bases, leaving 7 bases not matched to a gene. The germline V gene encodes CDR1 MNHNS and CDR2 SASEGT.

This clone was counted a single time. The chain is built from TRBV28 and TRBJ1-5; unclear D gene. There are 13 residues in the CDR3. V lost 5 bases and J lost 2, with 7 bases in between. Germline V gene sequence: CDR1 MDHEN, CDR2 SYDVKM. The CDR3 region is CASSHERNQPQHF. DNA for the CDR3: TGTGCCAGCAGTCACGAACGCAATCAGCCCCAGCATTTT. The complete variable domain, with remaining parts taken from reference TRBV28 and TRBJ1-5, reads DVKVTQSSRYLVKRTGEKVFLECVQDMDHENMFWYRQDPGLGLRLIYFSYDVKMKEKGDIPEGYSVSREKKERFSLILESASTNQTSMYLCASSHERNQPQHFGDGTRLSIL.

CDR3 amino acids: CASSPGEDSSYEQYF. The CDR3 coding sequence is TGTGCCAGCAGCCCCGGGGAGGACAGCTCCTACGAGCAGTACTTC. V usage is TRBV6-2 or TRBV6-3 and J usage is TRBJ2-7, with D possibly being TRBD1 or TRBD2 (6 bases each). The germline V gene encodes CDR1 MNHEY and CDR2 SVGEGT. This CDR3 contains 15 residues. The ends were cut back, 6 bases at V and 0 bases at J, with 15 bases in the middle.

This clone was observed a single time. The chain carries TRBV4-1 and TRBJ1-1; 7 nucleotides match TRBD1. This CDR3 is built from 15 residues. Germline assignment: CDR1 MGHRA and CDR2 YSYEKL. Trimming removed 0 bases from V and 2 bases from J; junction bases left unmatched: 3. CDR3 amino acids: CASSQEGQRNTEAFF. The CDR3 region has the DNA TGCGCCAGCAGCCAAGAGGGACAGAGAAACACTGAAGCTTTCTTT.

V gene TRBV4-2 combines with J gene TRBJ1-4; D call uncertain. Germline CDR1 LGHNA, CDR2 YNFKEQ. V was trimmed by 0 bases and J by 4 bases, leaving 12 bases between them. CDR3 size: 16 residues. CDR3 residues: CASSQDFADLNEKLFF. The CDR3 DNA follows: TGTGCCAGCAGCCAAGATTTCGCAGACCTTAATGAAAAACTGTTTTTT.

V and J are TRBV7-3 and TRBJ2-5; perhaps TRBD2 as D (5 bases). The CDR3 consists of 13 residues. The V gene lost 4 bases and the J gene lost 0 bases, with 6 bases spanning the gap. The germline V gene encodes CDR1 SGHTA and CDR2 FQGTGA. The CDR3 DNA reads TGTGCCAGCAGCTCCGGGAACCAAGAGACCCAGTACTTC. Amino acids: CASSSGNQETQYF.

The rearrangement uses TRBV6-2 or TRBV6-3 and TRBJ2-2; unclear D gene. In germline, CDR1 is MNHEY, CDR2 SVGEGT. V lost 2 bases and J lost 1, with 5 bases in between. This CDR3 has 14 residues. The DNA for the CDR3 is TGTGCCAGCAGTTACGCGCAGAACACCGGGGAGCTGTTTTTT. This encodes CASSYAQNTGELFF.

The chain joins TRBV20-1 to TRBJ1-5; the D gene is possibly TRBD1 (5 bases). Germline CDR1 DFQATT, CDR2 SNEGSKA (reference sequence). Trimming removed 3 bases from V and 6 bases from J, with 18 bases in between. This CDR3 spans 15 amino acids. CDR3 nucleotides: TGCAGTGCTAGTAAGGGTGCTCTCGGGGGTCAGCCCCAGCATTTT. Residues: CSASKGALGGQPQHF.

The genes are TRBV6-5 and TRBJ1-2, with D perhaps matching TRBD1 (6 bases). Trimming removed 6 bases at V and 8 bases at J, with 16 bases between. Germline V gives CDR1 MNHEY, CDR2 SVGAGI. CDR3 length: 13 amino acids. CDR3 nucleotide sequence: TGTGCCAGCAGCCTGGCGGGGGCCCGAGGCTACACCTTC. Translation gives CASSLAGARGYTF.

The genes are TRBV29-1 and TRBJ1-4; 9 bases line up with TRBD1. Germline CDR1 SQVTM, CDR2 ANQGSEA. V shed 6 bases and J 13 bases; nucleotides not matched to a gene: 6. CDR3 length: 11 amino acids. CDR3: CSVPLDRGLFF. Here the CDR3 DNA reads TGCAGCGTACCTTTGGACAGGGGACTGTTTTTT.

This chain uses TRBV5-6 with TRBJ1-1; D is unclear. V was trimmed by 1 base and J by 8 bases, leaving 6 bases between them. The CDR3 has 11 amino acids. Per the germline V gene, CDR1 is SGHDT and CDR2 is YYEEEE. The CDR3 loop is CASSLSREAFF. The CDR3 DNA follows: TGTGCCAGCAGCTTGAGCAGGGAAGCTTTCTTT. Combining the CDR3 with reference TRBV5-6 and TRBJ1-1 gives the whole variable domain DAGVTQSPTHLIKTRGQQVTLRCSPKSGHDTVSWYQQALGQGPQFIFQYYEEEERQRGNFPDRFSGHQFPNYSSELNVNALLLGDSALYLCASSLSREAFFGQGTRLTVV.

The rearrangement uses TRBV9 and TRBJ1-5; 7 positions match TRBD1. CDR1 and CDR2 from the germline V gene are SGDLS and YYNGEE. The CDR3 has 15 residues. After removal of 1 base from V and 3 bases from J, the junction contained 4 bases not matched to a gene. The CDR3 nucleotides are TGTGCCAGCAGCGTAACAGGGGATGACAATCAGCCCCAGCATTTT. It codes for CASSVTGDDNQPQHF.

Regarding this clone: Other DNA sequences in this sample translate to the same CDR3. This chain uses TRBV3-1 (or the pseudogene TRBV3-2) with TRBJ2-7; possibly TRBD1 for D (5 bases). Germline loops: CDR1 LGHDT, CDR2 YNNKEL (reference sequence). CDR3 length: 13 residues. V was shortened by 4 bases and J by 1 base, with 8 bases between the two germline ends. The CDR3 DNA is TGTGCCAGCAGCCTCAGGGTATCCTACGAGCAGTACTTC. Encoded protein: CASSLRVSYEQYF.

The chain recombines TRBV3-1 (or the pseudogene TRBV3-2) with TRBJ1-6; D not certain. Per germline, CDR1 LGHDT and CDR2 YNNKEL (reference sequence). The V end was cut by 0 bases, the J end by 4 bases, with 7 bases between. This CDR3 has 15 amino acids. CDR3: CASSQDSGYNSPLHF. The DNA for the CDR3 is TGTGCCAGCAGCCAAGATTCCGGTTATAATTCACCCCTCCACTTT.